This T cell receptor beta chain was documented in a study of shared clonotypes between healthy human individuals. General study findings and limits: Estimated richness was generally greater in naive than memory subsets.

Authors' analysis steps: Filtering differed for immunoSEQ, which gave only junction sequences without quality scores. Sequenced by immunoSEQ multiplex PCR; TCRdb stores in-frame clones only, minus some. V and J calls plus clone size are reproduced from that table; the DNA served to infer D and trimming. The sample has approximately 1,500,000 clones; 95% to 99% are singletons. The CD4+ fraction was divided into a CD45RA+ naive subset and a CD45RA-negative memory subset. A note on this clone: Its antigen is as yet unknown.

Sequenced material: naive CD4+ T cells sorted from blood. The sample's subset: CD45RA+ positively selected. This clonotype was sampled from a man younger than 40 in good health.

CDR3 region: CASSPSTGSETQYF. Written as DNA, the CDR3 is TGTGCCAGTAGTCCCTCGACAGGAAGCGAGACCCAGTACTTC. The chain is built from TRBV19 and TRBJ2-5; D might be TRBD1 (6 bases). CDR3 size: 14 residues. V lost 5 bases, J lost 5 bases, and 15 bases lay in between. Per the germline V gene, CDR1 is LNHDA and CDR2 is SQIVND (reference sequence).